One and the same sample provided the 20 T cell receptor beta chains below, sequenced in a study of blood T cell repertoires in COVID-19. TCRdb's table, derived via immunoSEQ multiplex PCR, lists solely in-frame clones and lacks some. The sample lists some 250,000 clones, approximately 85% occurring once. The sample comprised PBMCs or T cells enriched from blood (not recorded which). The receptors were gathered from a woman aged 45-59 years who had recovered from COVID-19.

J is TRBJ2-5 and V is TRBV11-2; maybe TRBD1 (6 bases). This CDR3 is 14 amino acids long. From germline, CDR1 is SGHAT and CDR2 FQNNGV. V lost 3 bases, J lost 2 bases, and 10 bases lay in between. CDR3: CASSLTGQQETQYF. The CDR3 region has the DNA TGTGCCAGCAGCTTGACCGGACAGCAAGAGACCCAGTACTTC.

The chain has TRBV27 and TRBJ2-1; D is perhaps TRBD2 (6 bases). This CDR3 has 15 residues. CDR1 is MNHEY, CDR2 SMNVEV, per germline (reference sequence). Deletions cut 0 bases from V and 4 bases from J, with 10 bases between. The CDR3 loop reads CASSLSAGPYNEQFF. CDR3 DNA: TGTGCCAGCAGTTTATCGGCGGGGCCTTACAATGAGCAGTTCTTC.

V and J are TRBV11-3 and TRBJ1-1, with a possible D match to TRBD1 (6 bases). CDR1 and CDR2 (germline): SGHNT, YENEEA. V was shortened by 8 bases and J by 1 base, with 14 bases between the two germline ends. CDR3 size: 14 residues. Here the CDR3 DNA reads TGTGCCAGCTCTCTCAGGGGTTGGAACACTGAAGCTTTCTTT. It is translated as CASSLRGWNTEAFF.

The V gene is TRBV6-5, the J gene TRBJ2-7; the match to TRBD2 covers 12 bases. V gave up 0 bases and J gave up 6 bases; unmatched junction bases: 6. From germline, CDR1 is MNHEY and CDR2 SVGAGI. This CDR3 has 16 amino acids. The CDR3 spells CASSYSGLAGKGEQYF. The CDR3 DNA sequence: TGTGCCAGCAGTTACTCCGGACTAGCGGGAAAGGGCGAGCAGTACTTC.

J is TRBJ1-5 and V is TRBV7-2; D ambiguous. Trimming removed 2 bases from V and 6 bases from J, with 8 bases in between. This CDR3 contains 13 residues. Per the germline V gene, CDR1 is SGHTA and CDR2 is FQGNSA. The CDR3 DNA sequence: TGTGCCAGCAGCTTACTGCGAAGTCAGCCCCAGCATTTT. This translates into CASSLLRSQPQHF. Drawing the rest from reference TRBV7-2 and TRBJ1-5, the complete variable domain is GAGVSQSPSNKVTEKGKDVELRCDPISGHTALYWYRQSLGQGLEFLIYFQGNSAPDKSGLPSDRFSAERTGGSVSTLTIQRTQQEDSAVYLCASSLLRSQPQHFGDGTRLSIL.

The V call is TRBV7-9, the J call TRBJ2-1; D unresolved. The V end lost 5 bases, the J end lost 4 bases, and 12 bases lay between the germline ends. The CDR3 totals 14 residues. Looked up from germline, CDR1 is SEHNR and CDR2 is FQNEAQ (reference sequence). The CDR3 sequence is CASSDGGSYNEQFF. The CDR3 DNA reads TGTGCCAGCAGCGATGGTGGCAGTTACAATGAGCAGTTCTTC. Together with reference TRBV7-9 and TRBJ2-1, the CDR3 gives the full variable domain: DTGVSQNPRHKITKRGQNVTFRCDPISEHNRLYWYRQTLGQGPEFLTYFQNEAQLEKSRLLSDRFSAERPKGSFSTLEIQRTEQGDSAMYLCASSDGGSYNEQFFGPGTRLTVL.

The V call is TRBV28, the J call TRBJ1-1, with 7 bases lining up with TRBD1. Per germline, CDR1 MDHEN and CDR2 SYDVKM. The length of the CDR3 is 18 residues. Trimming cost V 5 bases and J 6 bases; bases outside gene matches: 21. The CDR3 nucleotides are TGTGCCAGCAGTCTACCAACCCGACGGGACAGATTTACTCCTGAAGCTTTCTTT. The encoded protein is CASSLPTRRDRFTPEAFF.

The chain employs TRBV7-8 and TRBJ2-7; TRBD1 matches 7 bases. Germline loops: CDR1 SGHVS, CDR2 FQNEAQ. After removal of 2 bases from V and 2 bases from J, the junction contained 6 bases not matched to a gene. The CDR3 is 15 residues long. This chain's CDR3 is CASSLLRGITYEQYF. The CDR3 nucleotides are TGTGCCAGCAGCTTACTCAGGGGGATCACCTACGAGCAGTACTTC. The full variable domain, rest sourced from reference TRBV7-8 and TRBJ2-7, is GAGVSQSPRYKVAKRGQDVALRCDPISGHVSLFWYQQALGQGPEFLTYFQNEAQLDKSGLPSDRFFAERPEGSVSTLKIQRTQQEDSAVYLCASSLLRGITYEQYFGPGTRLTVT.

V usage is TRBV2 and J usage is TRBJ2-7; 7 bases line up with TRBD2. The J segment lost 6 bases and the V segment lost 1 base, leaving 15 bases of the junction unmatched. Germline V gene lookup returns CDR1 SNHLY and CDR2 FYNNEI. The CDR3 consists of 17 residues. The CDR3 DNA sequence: TGTGCCAGCAGTGAAGGGAGAGGACTAGGGATGGGGCGCGAGCAGTACTTC. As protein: CASSEGRGLGMGREQYF. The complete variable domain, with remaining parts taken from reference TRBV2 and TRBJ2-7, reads EPEVTQTPSHQVTQMGQEVILRCVPISNHLYFYWYRQILGQKVEFLVSFYNNEISEKSEIFDDQFSVERPDGSNFTLKIRSTKLEDSAMYFCASSEGRGLGMGREQYFGPGTRLTVT.

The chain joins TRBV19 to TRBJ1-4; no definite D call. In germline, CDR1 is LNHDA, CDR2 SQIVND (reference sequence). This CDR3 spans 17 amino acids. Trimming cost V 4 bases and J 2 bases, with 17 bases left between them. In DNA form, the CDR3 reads TGTGCCAGTAGTACCGATTCGGTCCTTCGGACTAATGAAAAACTGTTTTTT. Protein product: CASSTDSVLRTNEKLFF.

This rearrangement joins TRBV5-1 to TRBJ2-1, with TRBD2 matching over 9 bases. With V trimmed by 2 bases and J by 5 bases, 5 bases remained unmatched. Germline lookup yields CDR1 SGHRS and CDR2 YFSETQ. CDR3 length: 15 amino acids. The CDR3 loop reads CASSLPSGMDNEQFF. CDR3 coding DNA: TGCGCCAGCAGCTTACCTAGCGGGATGGACAATGAGCAGTTCTTC.

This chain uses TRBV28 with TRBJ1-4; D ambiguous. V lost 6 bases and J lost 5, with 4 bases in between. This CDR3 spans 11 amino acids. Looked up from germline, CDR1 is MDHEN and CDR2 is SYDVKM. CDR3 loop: CASRRNEKLFF. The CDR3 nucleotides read TGTGCCAGCAGGCGGAATGAAAAACTGTTTTTT.

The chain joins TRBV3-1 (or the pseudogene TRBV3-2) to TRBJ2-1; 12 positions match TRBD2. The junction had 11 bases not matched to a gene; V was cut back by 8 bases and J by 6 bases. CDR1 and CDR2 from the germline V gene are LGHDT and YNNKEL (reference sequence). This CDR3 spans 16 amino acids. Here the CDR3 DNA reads TGTGCCAGCTCGGACAGGGGACTAGCGGGTCCCAATGAGCAGTTCTTC. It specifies CASSDRGLAGPNEQFF.

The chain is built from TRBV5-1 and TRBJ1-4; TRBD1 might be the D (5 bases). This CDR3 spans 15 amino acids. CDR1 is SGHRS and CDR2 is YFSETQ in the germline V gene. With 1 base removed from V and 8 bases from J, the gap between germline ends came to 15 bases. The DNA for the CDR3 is TGCGCCAGCAGCTTGACGACAGCCCTAGGGGAAAAACTGTTTTTT. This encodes CASSLTTALGEKLFF.

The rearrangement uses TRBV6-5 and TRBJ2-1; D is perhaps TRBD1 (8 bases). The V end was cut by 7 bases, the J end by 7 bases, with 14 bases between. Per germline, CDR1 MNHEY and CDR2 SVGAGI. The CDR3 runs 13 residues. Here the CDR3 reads CASNKQGGNEQFF. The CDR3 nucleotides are TGTGCCAGCAATAAACAGGGGGGGAATGAGCAGTTCTTC.

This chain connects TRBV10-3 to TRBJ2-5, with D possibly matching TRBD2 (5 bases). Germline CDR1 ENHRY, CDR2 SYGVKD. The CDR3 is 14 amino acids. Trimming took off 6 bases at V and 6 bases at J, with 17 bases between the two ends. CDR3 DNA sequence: TGTGCCATCAGGGTCGGACTCGTCGAGCAGACCCAGTACTTC. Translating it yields CAIRVGLVEQTQYF.

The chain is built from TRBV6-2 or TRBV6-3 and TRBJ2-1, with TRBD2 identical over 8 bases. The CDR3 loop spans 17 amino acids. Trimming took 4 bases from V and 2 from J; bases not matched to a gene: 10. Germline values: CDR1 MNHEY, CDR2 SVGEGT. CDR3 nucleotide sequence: TGTGCCAGCAGTTCCACATTGACTAGCGTTGCCTACAATGAGCAGTTCTTC. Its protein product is CASSSTLTSVAYNEQFF.

The CDR3 DNA is TGCGCCAGCAGCACCCGGACGGGAAACACTGAAGCTTTCTTT. Protein sequence: CASSTRTGNTEAFF. The rearrangement uses TRBV5-1 and TRBJ1-1; no definite D call. In germline, CDR1 is SGHRS, CDR2 YFSETQ. The CDR3 is 14 residues long. V was clipped by 4 bases and J by 2 bases, with 12 bases between them.

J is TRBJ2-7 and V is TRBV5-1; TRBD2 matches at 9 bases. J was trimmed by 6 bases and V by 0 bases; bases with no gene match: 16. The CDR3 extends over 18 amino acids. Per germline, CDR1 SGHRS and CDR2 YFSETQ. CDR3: CASSLVSRAAGGTFEQYF. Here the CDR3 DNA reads TGCGCCAGCAGCTTGGTATCCAGGGCAGCGGGAGGCACTTTCGAGCAGTACTTC.

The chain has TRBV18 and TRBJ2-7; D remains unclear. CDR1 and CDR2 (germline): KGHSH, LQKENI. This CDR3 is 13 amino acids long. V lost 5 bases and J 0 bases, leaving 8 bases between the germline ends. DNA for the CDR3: TGTGCCAGCTCAGAGTGGAGCTCCTACGAGCAGTACTTC. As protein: CASSEWSSYEQYF.